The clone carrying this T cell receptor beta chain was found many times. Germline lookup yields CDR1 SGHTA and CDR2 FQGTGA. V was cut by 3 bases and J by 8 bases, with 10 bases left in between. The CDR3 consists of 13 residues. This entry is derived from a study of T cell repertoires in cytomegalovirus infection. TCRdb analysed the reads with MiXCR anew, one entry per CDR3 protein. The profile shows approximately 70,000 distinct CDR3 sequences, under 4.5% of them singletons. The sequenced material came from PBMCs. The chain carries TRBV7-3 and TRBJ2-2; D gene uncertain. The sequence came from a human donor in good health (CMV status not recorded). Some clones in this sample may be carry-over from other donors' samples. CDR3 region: CASSFGGRGELFF. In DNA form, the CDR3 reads TGTGCCAGCAGCTTCGGCGGAAGGGGGGAGCTGTTTTTT.